What follows describes a single TCR beta chain. This sample is part of a study of T-cell memory formation after mild COVID-19. MiXCR, run by TCRdb on the 5' RACE reads, gives a single entry per CDR3 protein. The table shows 450,000 to 650,000 distinct CDR3 sequences, with over 20% occurring only once. Sequencing was performed on PBMCs or a T cell subset sorted from them (not recorded which). The clonotype comes from an adult woman who had mild COVID-19 (a few samples of this study predate the infection). Cell type and time point are not known.

The CDR3 bases are TGCGCCAGCAGAGCAAGCGGGGGGCCCGGGGGGACGCAGTATTTT. Its translation is CASRASGGPGGTQYF. The chain employs TRBV5-1 and TRBJ2-3; TRBD2 matches at 9 bases. V trimming: 5 bases; J trimming: 9 bases; junction bases outside the gene matches: 13. Germline-derived CDR1 and CDR2 are SGHRS and YFSETQ. The CDR3 is 15 residues long.